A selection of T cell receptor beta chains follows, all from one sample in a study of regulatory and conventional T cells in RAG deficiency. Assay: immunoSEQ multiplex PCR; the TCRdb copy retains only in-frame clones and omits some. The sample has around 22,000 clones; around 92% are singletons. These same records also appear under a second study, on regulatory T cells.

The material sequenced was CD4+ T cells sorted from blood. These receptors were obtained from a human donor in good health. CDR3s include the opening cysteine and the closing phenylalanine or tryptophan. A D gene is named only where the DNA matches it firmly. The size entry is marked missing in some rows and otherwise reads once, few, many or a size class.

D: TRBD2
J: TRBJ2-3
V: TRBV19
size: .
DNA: TGTGCCAGTAGTATAGACGCTAGCGGGGGTAGGGATACGCAGTATTTT
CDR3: CASSIDASGGRDTQYF

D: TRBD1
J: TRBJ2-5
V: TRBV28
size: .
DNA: TGTGCCAGCAGTTTATACAGGACAGGGGGTATGGAGACCCAGTACTTC
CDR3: CASSLYRTGGMETQYF

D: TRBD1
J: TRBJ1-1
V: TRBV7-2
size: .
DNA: TGTGCCAGCAGGGAACAGGGGGACACTGAAGCTTTCTTT
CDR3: CASREQGDTEAFF

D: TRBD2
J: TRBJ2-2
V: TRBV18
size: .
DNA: TGTGCCAGCTCACCACTAGCGGGAGAATCCGGGGAGCTGTTTTTT
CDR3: CASSPLAGESGELFF

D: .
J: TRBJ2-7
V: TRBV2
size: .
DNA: TGTGCCAGCAGTGTCCAAGGGTCGTACGAGCAGTACTTC
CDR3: CASSVQGSYEQYF

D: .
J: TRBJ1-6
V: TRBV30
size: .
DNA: TGTGCCTGGAGTGTACTGGCGTATGGGAATTCACCCCTCCACTTT
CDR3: CAWSVLAYGNSPLHF

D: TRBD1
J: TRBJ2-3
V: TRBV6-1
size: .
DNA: TGTGCCAGTGGTGAACCGGGACAGGGGACAGATACGCAGTATTTT
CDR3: CASGEPGQGTDTQYF

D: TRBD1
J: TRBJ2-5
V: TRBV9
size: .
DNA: TGTGCCAGCAGCGCCGGGACAGGTAACAACCAAGAGACCCAGTACTTC
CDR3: CASSAGTGNNQETQYF

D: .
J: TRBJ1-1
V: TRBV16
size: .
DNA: TGTGCCAGCAGCCAATCGGTCGGCCAAGTGAACACTGAAGCTTTCTTT
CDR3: CASSQSVGQVNTEAFF

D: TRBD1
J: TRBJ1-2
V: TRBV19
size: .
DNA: TGTGCCAGTAGACCCGGGACAGGGCTGTACTATGGCTACACCTTC
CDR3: CASRPGTGLYYGYTF

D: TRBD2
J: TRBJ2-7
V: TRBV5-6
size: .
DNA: TGTGCCAGCAGCTTGGGACTAGCGGGAGTCCCCTACGAGCAGTACTTC
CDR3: CASSLGLAGVPYEQYF

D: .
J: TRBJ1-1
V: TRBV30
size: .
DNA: TGTGCCTGGAGTCCGGACTTTACGAACACTGAAGCTTTCTTT
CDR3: CAWSPDFTNTEAFF

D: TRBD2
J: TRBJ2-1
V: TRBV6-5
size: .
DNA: TGTGCCAGCAGTTACGAGCGGGGGGGCCAGAATGAGCAGTTCTTC
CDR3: CASSYERGGQNEQFF

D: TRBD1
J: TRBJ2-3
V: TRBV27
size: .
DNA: TGTGCCAGCAGTGACCAAAGGGGGGACAGGCGACCAGATACGCAGTATTTT
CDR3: CASSDQRGDRRPDTQYF

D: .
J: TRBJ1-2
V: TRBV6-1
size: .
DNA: TGTGCCAGCACCCGACGCCCTCTTGGCTACACCTTC
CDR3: CASTRRPLGYTF

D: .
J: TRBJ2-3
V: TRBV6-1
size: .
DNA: TGTGCCAGCAGTGAATGGAGCGGCGGGGTAGCGGCTAGCACAGATACGCAGTATTTT
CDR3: CASSEWSGGVAASTDTQYF

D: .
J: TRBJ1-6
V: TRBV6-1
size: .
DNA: TGTGCCAGCAGTGAAGCGCCCGGCTTTCCCCTCCACTTT
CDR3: CASSEAPGFPLHF

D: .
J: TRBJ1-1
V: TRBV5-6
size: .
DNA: TGTGCCAGCAGCTTGAAGCCCAGCACTATCGGTGACACTGAAGCTTTCTTT
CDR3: CASSLKPSTIGDTEAFF

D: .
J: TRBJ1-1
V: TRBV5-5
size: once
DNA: TGTGCCAGCAGCCTATCAGGTGCCCCTCTCCTGAACACTGAAGCTTTCTTT
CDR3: CASSLSGAPLLNTEAFF

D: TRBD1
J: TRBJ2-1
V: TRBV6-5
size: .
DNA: TGTGCCAGCAGACGCACAGGGGGCAATGAGCAGTTCTTC
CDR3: CASRRTGGNEQFF

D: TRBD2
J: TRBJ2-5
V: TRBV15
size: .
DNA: TGTGCCACCAGCAGAGGCGGGCTAGCGGGAGAGACCCAGTACTTC
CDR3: CATSRGGLAGETQYF

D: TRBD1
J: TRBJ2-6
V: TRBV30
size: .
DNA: TGTGCCTGGAGTGAACAGGGGGCTGGGGCCAACGTCCTGACTTTC
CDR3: CAWSEQGAGANVLTF

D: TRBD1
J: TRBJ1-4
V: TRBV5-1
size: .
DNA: TGCGCCAGCAGCTTGGATACCGGGACAGGAGGTGAAAAACTGTTTTTT
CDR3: CASSLDTGTGGEKLFF

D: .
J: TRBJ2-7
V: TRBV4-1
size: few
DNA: TGCGCCAGCAGCCAAGGTCCCTCCTACGAGCAGTACTTC
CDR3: CASSQGPSYEQYF

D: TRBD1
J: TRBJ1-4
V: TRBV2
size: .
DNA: TGTGCCAGCAGAGTAACAGGGGGGATAGGTGAAAAACTGTTTTTT
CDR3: CASRVTGGIGEKLFF

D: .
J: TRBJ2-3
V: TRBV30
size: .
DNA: TGTGCCTGGAATAGGGGTAGGACAGATACGCAGTATTTT
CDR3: CAWNRGRTDTQYF

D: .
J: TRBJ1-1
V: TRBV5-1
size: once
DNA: TGCGCCAGCAGCTTGGCGTCGGGGGGAACTGAAGCTTTCTTT
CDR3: CASSLASGGTEAFF

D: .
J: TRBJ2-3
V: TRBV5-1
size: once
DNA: TGCGCCAGCAGCCGGGGGCCGGGCGGAAGAACAGATACGCAGTATTTT
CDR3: CASSRGPGGRTDTQYF

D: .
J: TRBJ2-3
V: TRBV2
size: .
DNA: TGTGCCAGCTCAAGGGATTCGGGGTCGGGTTCAGATACGCAGTATTTT
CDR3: CASSRDSGSGSDTQYF

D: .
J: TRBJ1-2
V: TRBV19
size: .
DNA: TGTGCCAGTAGTATATGGGGGTACGGCTACACCTTC
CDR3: CASSIWGYGYTF

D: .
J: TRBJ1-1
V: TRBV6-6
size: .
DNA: TGTGCCAGCAGTTACGCACAGGGCACTGAAGCTTTCTTT
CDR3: CASSYAQGTEAFF

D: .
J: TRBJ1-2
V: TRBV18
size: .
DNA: TGTGCCAGCTCACCCAGTCAACGGGGAGAGAGTGGCTACACCTTC
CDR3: CASSPSQRGESGYTF

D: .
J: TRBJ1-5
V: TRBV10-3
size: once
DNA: TGTGCCATCAGCTCTCCAGGGCCCAATCAGCCCCAGCATTTT
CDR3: CAISSPGPNQPQHF

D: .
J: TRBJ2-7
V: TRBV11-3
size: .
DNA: TGTGCCAGCAGCTTCGGGGGAGTCTACTACGAGCAGTACTTC
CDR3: CASSFGGVYYEQYF

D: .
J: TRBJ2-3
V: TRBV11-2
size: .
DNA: TGTGCCAGCAGCGCCACCCCGACAAGGACACATAGCACAGATACGCAGTATTTT
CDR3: CASSATPTRTHSTDTQYF

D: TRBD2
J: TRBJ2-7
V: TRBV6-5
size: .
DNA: TGTGCCAGCAGTCCGGGACTAGCGAATTCCTACGAGCAGTACTTC
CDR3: CASSPGLANSYEQYF

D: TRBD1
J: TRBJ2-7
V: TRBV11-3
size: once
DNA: TGTGCCAGCAGCTCGGAATGGGACAGGATTACATCCTACGAGCAGTACTTC
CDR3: CASSSEWDRITSYEQYF

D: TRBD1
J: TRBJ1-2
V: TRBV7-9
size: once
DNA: TGTGCCAGCAGCACTTCAGGGGGCAACTATGGCTACACCTTC
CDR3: CASSTSGGNYGYTF

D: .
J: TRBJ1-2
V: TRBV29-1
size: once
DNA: TGCAGCGCCTGGGGGCAGCACTATGGCTACACCTTC
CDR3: CSAWGQHYGYTF

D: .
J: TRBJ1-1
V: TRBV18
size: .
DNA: TGTGCCAGCTCACCACGCGGAGGGGGTGGGGACATGAACACTGAAGCTTTCTTT
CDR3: CASSPRGGGGDMNTEAFF

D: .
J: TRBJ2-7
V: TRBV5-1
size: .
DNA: TGCGCCAGCAGCTTGGCGTCGCGGTCCTACGAGCAGTACTTC
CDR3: CASSLASRSYEQYF